This T cell receptor beta chain was profiled in a study of T cell responses to AZD1222 COVID-19 vaccine. Study outcomes and limitations: There were vaccine-associated CD4 TCRs across spike, dominant at 160-218 and 743-854. Donors were chiefly white British, with a greater number of females, and clonal diversity was perhaps underestimated. Repertoires were collected only later (after the peak T cell response had occurred). The study identified only five or six AZD1222 recipients as seropositive at baseline.

A note on this clone: Its antigen is currently unknown. Other nucleotide sequences from this sample produce the same CDR3.

V lost 1 base and J 2 bases, leaving 3 bases between the germline ends. The germline V gene encodes CDR1 SSHAT and CDR2 FNYEAQ (reference sequence). The CDR3 has 13 residues. The protocol was immunoSEQ multiplex PCR, while the TCRdb copy is restricted to in-frame clones and leaves out a portion. The sample lists more than 150,000 clones, approximately 92% occurring once. The chain carries TRBV7-7 and TRBJ1-5; no clear D gene. The TCR sequence derives from an adult in good health. The sample in question was peripheral blood, obtained on day 0 of AZD1222 vaccination. CDR3 amino acids: CASSLDRNQPQHF. DNA of the CDR3: TGTGCCAGCAGCTTAGACCGCAATCAGCCCCAGCATTTT.